This paragraph covers one T cell receptor (beta chain) sequence. Antigen: not known. CDR1 is SNHLY, CDR2 FYNNEI, per germline. The CDR3 consists of 14 residues. V lost 3 bases, J lost 8 bases, and 14 bases lay in between. Naive-designated CD8 cells lacked CD45RO, were positively enriched for CCR7, and omitted terminally differentiated effector memory CD45RA+ cells. This record belongs to a study of shared clonotypes between healthy human individuals. Profiled with immunoSEQ multiplex PCR; TCRdb holds only in-frame clones, not every one. This table holds around 600,000 clones, about 95% found once. Study results and caveats: Clonotype sharing across a few donors was observed for roughly 5% of naive CD4 clonotypes.

The origin of this receptor is a woman in her twenties or thirties in good health. Sequencing was performed on naive CD8+ T cells sorted from blood. This chain uses TRBV2 with TRBJ1-3, with D perhaps TRBD1 (6 bases). CDR3 DNA: TGTGCCAGCAGTGATAACAGGGAGGGAGACACCATATATTTT. This translates into CASSDNREGDTIYF.